This T cell receptor (beta chain) was captured in a study of lymphopenia after photon versus proton radiotherapy. V was clipped by 2 bases and J by 9 bases, with 17 bases between them. The V gene's germline CDR1 is SNHLY and CDR2 FYNNEI. The CDR3 is 15 amino acids. Measured with immunoSEQ multiplex PCR; TCRdb has only the in-frame clones, and not every one. Here the sample spans 20,000 to 25,000 clones, roughly 81% being singletons. The sample was peripheral blood, taken from a patient treated with photon-based radiotherapy. J is TRBJ2-1 and V is TRBV2, with D perhaps being TRBD1 or TRBD2 (5 bases each). This clonotype was sampled from a woman in her forties or fifties with pancreatic cancer. The CDR3 here is CASSEFQRLGVEQFF. The DNA for the CDR3 is TGTGCCAGCAGTGAATTCCAGCGGCTAGGGGTTGAGCAGTTCTTC.